A selection of T cell receptor beta chains follows, all from one sample in a study of blood T cell repertoires in COVID-19. Using immunoSEQ multiplex PCR, the repertoire was profiled, and TCRdb retains in-frame clones only, with some absent. Of approximately 90,000 clones in the sample, approximately 85% were seen once. Sequencing input: peripheral blood. The receptors here all came from a human donor in a cohort sampled during active COVID-19. CDR3s include the opening cysteine and the closing phenylalanine or tryptophan. The order of the fields is V gene, J gene, D gene, clone size, CDR3 protein, CDR3 DNA. D genes are given only for firm matches. Clone size is not always given. Where it is, it says once, few, many or a class for expanded clones.

v_call: TRBV7-2; j_call: TRBJ2-7; d_call: TRBD2; clone_size: NA; cdr3_aa: CASSVRLAGGVYEQYF; cdr3_nt: TGTGCCAGCAGCGTAAGACTAGCGGGGGGGGTCTACGAGCAGTACTTC
v_call: TRBV23-1; j_call: TRBJ2-1; d_call: NA; clone_size: NA; cdr3_aa: CASSQSTPHLATSYNEQFF; cdr3_nt: TGCGCCAGCAGTCAATCGACCCCTCACTTAGCGACCTCCTACAATGAGCAGTTCTTC
v_call: TRBV6-4; j_call: TRBJ2-3; d_call: TRBD2; clone_size: NA; cdr3_aa: CASSEILAHPSTDTQYF; cdr3_nt: TGTGCCAGCAGTGAAATACTAGCGCACCCTAGCACAGATACGCAGTATTTT
v_call: TRBV7-8; j_call: TRBJ2-2; d_call: TRBD1; clone_size: NA; cdr3_aa: CASSLMGQPNTGELFF; cdr3_nt: TGTGCCAGCAGCTTAATGGGACAGCCGAACACCGGGGAGCTGTTTTTT
v_call: TRBV25-1; j_call: TRBJ2-3; d_call: TRBD2; clone_size: NA; cdr3_aa: CASSALGTSGRVDTQYF; cdr3_nt: TGTGCCAGCAGTGCCCTCGGGACTAGCGGGAGGGTAGATACGCAGTATTTT
v_call: TRBV3-1/TRBV3-2; j_call: TRBJ2-3; d_call: NA; clone_size: NA; cdr3_aa: CASSLSGTQYF; cdr3_nt: TGTGCCAGCAGCCTGAGTGGTACGCAGTATTTT
v_call: TRBV9; j_call: TRBJ2-3; d_call: TRBD2; clone_size: once; cdr3_aa: CASSGSGGISTDTQYF; cdr3_nt: TGTGCCAGCAGCGGGTCGGGAGGGATTAGCACAGATACGCAGTATTTT
v_call: TRBV5-1; j_call: TRBJ1-1; d_call: NA; clone_size: NA; cdr3_aa: CASSLSGGATEAFF; cdr3_nt: TGCGCCAGCAGCTTGTCGGGAGGGGCCACTGAAGCTTTCTTT
v_call: TRBV2; j_call: TRBJ1-4; d_call: TRBD1; clone_size: NA; cdr3_aa: CASSLSLGQINEKLFF; cdr3_nt: TGTGCCAGCAGCCTTTCCTTGGGACAGATTAATGAAAAACTGTTTTTT
v_call: TRBV27; j_call: TRBJ2-7; d_call: NA; clone_size: NA; cdr3_aa: CASSVSDGAYEQYF; cdr3_nt: TGTGCCAGCAGTGTTTCCGACGGAGCCTACGAGCAGTACTTC
v_call: TRBV15; j_call: TRBJ1-1; d_call: TRBD1; clone_size: NA; cdr3_aa: CATSRGRGQAMNTEAFF; cdr3_nt: TGTGCCACCAGCAGAGGTAGGGGGCAGGCCATGAACACTGAAGCTTTCTTT
v_call: TRBV5-5; j_call: TRBJ2-7; d_call: TRBD2; clone_size: NA; cdr3_aa: CASSLSGTSGSLDEQYF; cdr3_nt: TGTGCCAGCAGCTTATCTGGGACTAGCGGGAGCCTGGACGAGCAGTACTTC
v_call: TRBV5-1; j_call: TRBJ1-5; d_call: NA; clone_size: NA; cdr3_aa: CASSLEPGTNQPQHF; cdr3_nt: TGCGCCAGCAGCTTGGAGCCGGGTACCAATCAGCCCCAGCATTTT
v_call: TRBV9; j_call: TRBJ1-2; d_call: NA; clone_size: NA; cdr3_aa: CASSVADRLNYGYTF; cdr3_nt: TGTGCCAGCAGCGTAGCAGATCGACTAAACTATGGCTACACCTTC
v_call: TRBV27; j_call: TRBJ2-2; d_call: TRBD1; clone_size: NA; cdr3_aa: CASSRPGTATGELFF; cdr3_nt: TGTGCCAGCAGCCGGCCCGGGACAGCCACCGGGGAGCTGTTTTTT
v_call: TRBV21-1; j_call: TRBJ2-7; d_call: NA; clone_size: NA; cdr3_aa: CASSKEGTSGTPSYEQYF; cdr3_nt: TGTGCCAGCAGCAAAGAGGGGACTAGCGGGACCCCCTCCTACGAGCAGTACTTC
v_call: TRBV10-3; j_call: TRBJ2-7; d_call: NA; clone_size: once; cdr3_aa: CAISGGSYEQYF; cdr3_nt: TGTGCCATCAGTGGAGGCTCCTACGAGCAGTACTTC
v_call: TRBV7-8; j_call: TRBJ1-5; d_call: TRBD1; clone_size: NA; cdr3_aa: CARGQGAESQPQHF; cdr3_nt: TGTGCCAGGGGACAGGGGGCAGAGTCTCAGCCCCAGCATTTT
v_call: TRBV7-6; j_call: TRBJ1-1; d_call: NA; clone_size: NA; cdr3_aa: CASSLSVSGVAFF; cdr3_nt: TGTGCCAGCAGCTTATCGGTGTCAGGGGTAGCTTTCTTT
v_call: TRBV3-1/TRBV3-2; j_call: TRBJ1-2; d_call: TRBD1; clone_size: NA; cdr3_aa: CASSHKMGSDRGDYTF; cdr3_nt: TGTGCCAGCAGCCACAAGATGGGGTCGGACAGGGGGGACTACACCTTC
v_call: TRBV9; j_call: TRBJ2-1; d_call: TRBD2; clone_size: few; cdr3_aa: CASSATSGRHNEQFF; cdr3_nt: TGTGCCAGCAGCGCCACTAGCGGGAGACACAATGAGCAGTTCTTC
v_call: TRBV7-2; j_call: TRBJ1-1; d_call: TRBD1; clone_size: few; cdr3_aa: CASSFGPTGGGSEAFF; cdr3_nt: TGTGCCAGCAGCTTTGGGCCAACAGGGGGCGGATCTGAAGCTTTCTTT
v_call: TRBV2; j_call: TRBJ1-5; d_call: TRBD1; clone_size: few; cdr3_aa: CASSAGTGNQPQHF; cdr3_nt: TGTGCCAGCTCTGCCGGGACAGGGAATCAGCCCCAGCATTTT
v_call: TRBV28; j_call: TRBJ1-1; d_call: TRBD1; clone_size: NA; cdr3_aa: CASRAGGQNTEAFF; cdr3_nt: TGTGCCAGCAGGGCAGGGGGACAGAACACTGAAGCTTTCTTT
v_call: TRBV9; j_call: TRBJ2-2; d_call: TRBD2; clone_size: NA; cdr3_aa: CASSGERGGGGELFF; cdr3_nt: TGTGCCAGCTCTGGGGAGCGGGGGGGCGGCGGGGAGCTGTTTTTT
v_call: TRBV3-1/TRBV3-2; j_call: TRBJ1-6; d_call: NA; clone_size: NA; cdr3_aa: CASSLRQNSPLHF; cdr3_nt: TGTGCCAGCAGCCTCCGACAGAATTCACCCCTCCACTTT